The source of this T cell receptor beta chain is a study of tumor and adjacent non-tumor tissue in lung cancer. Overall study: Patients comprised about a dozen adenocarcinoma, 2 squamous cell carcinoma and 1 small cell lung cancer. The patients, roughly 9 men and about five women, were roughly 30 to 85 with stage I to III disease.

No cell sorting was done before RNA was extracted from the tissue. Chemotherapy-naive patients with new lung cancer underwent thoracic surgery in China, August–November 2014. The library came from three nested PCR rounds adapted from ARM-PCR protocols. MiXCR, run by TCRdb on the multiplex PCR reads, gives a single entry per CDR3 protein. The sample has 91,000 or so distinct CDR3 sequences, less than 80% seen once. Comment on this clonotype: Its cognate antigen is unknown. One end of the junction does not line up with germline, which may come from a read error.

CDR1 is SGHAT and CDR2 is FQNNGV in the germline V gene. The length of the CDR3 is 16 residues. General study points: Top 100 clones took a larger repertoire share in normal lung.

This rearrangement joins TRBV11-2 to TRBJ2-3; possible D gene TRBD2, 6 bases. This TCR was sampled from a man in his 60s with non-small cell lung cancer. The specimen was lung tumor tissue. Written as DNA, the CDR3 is TGTGCCAGCATCTTAGGCGGGACTGGCGGTCCAGATACGCATTATTTT. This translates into CASILGGTGGPDTHYF.